These T cell receptor beta chains were read from a single sample in a study of shared clonotypes between healthy human individuals. Clones were sequenced by immunoSEQ multiplex PCR, and TCRdb holds only the in-frame ones, with some missing. The sample includes roughly 490,000 clones, 60% to 85% of them seen just once. Sequenced: PBMCs. These receptors came from a middle-aged woman in good health. Some clones in this sample may be carry-over from other donors' samples. Each CDR3 is given with its conserved first and last residue. The order of the fields is V gene, clone size, D gene, J gene, CDR3 DNA, CDR3 protein. A D gene is named only where the DNA matches it firmly. Clone size appears in some rows only: once, few, many, or a class for an expanded clone.

V: TRBV5-6
size: once
D: TRBD1
J: TRBJ2-5
DNA: TGTGCCAGCAGCCCCGGGACAGCGCAAGAGACCCAGTACTTC
CDR3: CASSPGTAQETQYF

V: TRBV7-8
size: .
D: .
J: TRBJ1-5
DNA: TGTGCCAGCAGCTTAAGTGTGAGGATCGGCAATCAGCCCCAGCATTTT
CDR3: CASSLSVRIGNQPQHF

V: TRBV29-1
size: .
D: TRBD1
J: TRBJ1-5
DNA: TGCAGCGTTAAACAGGGGGGCCGATATAGCAATCAGCCCCAGCATTTT
CDR3: CSVKQGGRYSNQPQHF

V: TRBV7-9
size: .
D: .
J: TRBJ2-5
DNA: TGTGCCAGCTCCCGTCGAGATCGTGGCGACCAAGAGACCCAGTACTTC
CDR3: CASSRRDRGDQETQYF

V: TRBV18
size: .
D: .
J: TRBJ2-5
DNA: TGTGCCAGCTCACCACCGTCCAGGCAAGAGACCCAGTACTTC
CDR3: CASSPPSRQETQYF

V: TRBV28
size: .
D: .
J: TRBJ1-4
DNA: TGTGCCAGCAGTGAATCAGGACGGAATAATGAAAAACTGTTTTTT
CDR3: CASSESGRNNEKLFF

V: TRBV11-3
size: .
D: .
J: TRBJ1-4
DNA: TGTGCCAGCAGCTTTTGGTCTGCAACTAATGAAAAACTGTTTTTT
CDR3: CASSFWSATNEKLFF

V: TRBV2
size: once
D: .
J: TRBJ1-5
DNA: TGTGCCAGCAGTGTTGGTAGCAATCAGCCCCAGCATTTT
CDR3: CASSVGSNQPQHF

V: TRBV27
size: .
D: TRBD2
J: TRBJ2-2
DNA: TGTGCCAGCATACCCCCGGCTAGCGGGACCCTCGTGTCGAACACCGGGGAGCTGTTTTTT
CDR3: CASIPPASGTLVSNTGELFF

V: TRBV11-1
size: .
D: TRBD2
J: TRBJ2-7
DNA: TGTGCCAGCAACTTCGCGGGAGAAAGTTCCGAGCAGTACTTC
CDR3: CASNFAGESSEQYF

V: TRBV4-1
size: once
D: TRBD2
J: TRBJ2-5
DNA: TGCGCCAGCAGCCCGGGACTAGCGGGAGAGGGGAAAGAGACCCAGTACTTC
CDR3: CASSPGLAGEGKETQYF

V: TRBV19
size: .
D: TRBD1
J: TRBJ1-5
DNA: TGTGCCAGTAGTATGGGGAGACAGGGTAGATGGCAGCCCCAGCATTTT
CDR3: CASSMGRQGRWQPQHF

V: TRBV7-3
size: .
D: TRBD1
J: TRBJ1-2
DNA: TGTGCCAGCAGCTTCGGGGACAGCTATGGCTACACCTTC
CDR3: CASSFGDSYGYTF

V: TRBV28
size: .
D: .
J: TRBJ2-3
DNA: TGTGCCAGCAGTTTAGGCTATACGTATACGCAGTATTTT
CDR3: CASSLGYTYTQYF

V: TRBV11-2
size: .
D: .
J: TRBJ1-1
DNA: TGTGCCAGCAGCCGGGGACCGACGAACACTGAAGCTTTCTTT
CDR3: CASSRGPTNTEAFF

V: TRBV7-9
size: few
D: TRBD1
J: TRBJ1-2
DNA: TGTGCCAGCAGCTTAGCCAACCCGGGACAGGGGGGTGGCTACACCTTC
CDR3: CASSLANPGQGGGYTF

V: TRBV6-5
size: once
D: .
J: TRBJ1-2
DNA: TGTGCCAGCAGTCCCAGGGTCCAATATGGCTACACCTTC
CDR3: CASSPRVQYGYTF

V: TRBV7-2
size: .
D: .
J: TRBJ2-1
DNA: TGTGCCAGCAGCTTACCCGGGAGCTCCTACAATGAGCAGTTCTTC
CDR3: CASSLPGSSYNEQFF

V: TRBV5-1
size: .
D: .
J: TRBJ2-1
DNA: TGCGCCAGCAGCGAAAGGACAGCCTACAATGAGCAGTTCTTC
CDR3: CASSERTAYNEQFF

V: TRBV6-5
size: .
D: .
J: TRBJ1-2
DNA: TGTGCCAGCAGTTACTCCCGGGTAGCTGGCTACACCTTC
CDR3: CASSYSRVAGYTF

V: TRBV7-6
size: .
D: TRBD2
J: TRBJ2-7
DNA: TGTGCCAGCAGCCTTAGTGGAGGGCTAGCGGGGCGAGAGCAGTACTTC
CDR3: CASSLSGGLAGREQYF

V: TRBV7-3
size: .
D: TRBD1
J: TRBJ2-3
DNA: TGTGCCAGCAGCCCTGGACAGGGGGCAGGCACAGATACGCAGTATTTT
CDR3: CASSPGQGAGTDTQYF